A single sample is the source of the 23 T cell receptor beta chains below, sequenced in a study of blood T cells in healthy people across ages. The use of a sample-barcoded 5' primer and a J-beta primer mix characterized a second PCR of about 7 to 12 cycles. Each CDR3 protein is one row after TCRdb ran MiXCR on the 5' RACE reads. This table holds roughly 1.5 million distinct CDR3 sequences, about 45% found once. Specimen: blood. These receptors were obtained from a woman younger than 30 in good health.

The rearrangement joins TRBV29-1 to TRBJ1-2; D gene ambiguous. Germline V gene sequence: CDR1 SQVTM, CDR2 ANQGSEA. The CDR3 loop spans 11 amino acids. Trimming pared 2 bases from V and 4 bases from J, leaving 5 bases between. The CDR3 nucleotides are TGCAGCGTTGAACCGGCCTATGGCTACACCTTC. Translating it yields CSVEPAYGYTF.

This clonotype appeared once. J is TRBJ2-1 and V is TRBV7-9, with D unclear. The DNA end favors TRBJ2-7, so the J call may be wrong. The germline CDR1 and CDR2 sequences are SEHNR and FQNEAQ (reference sequence). This CDR3 spans 14 amino acids. CDR3 nucleotides: TGTGCCAGCAGCCTAACGTTTCGGTACAATGAGCAGTACTTC. It encodes CASSLTFRYNEQYF.

The chain joins TRBV25-1 to TRBJ1-3; D uncertain. Trimming took 3 bases from V and 8 from J, leaving 8 bases between them. The CDR3 covers 12 residues. Germline assignment: CDR1 MGHDK and CDR2 SYGVNS. The CDR3 bases are TGTGCCAGCAGTGACCAGTGGGACACCATATATTTT. It translates to CASSDQWDTIYF.

This clonotype has more than one count but fewer than ten. The gene calls are TRBV5-1 and TRBJ2-5; perhaps D is TRBD1 or TRBD2 (5 bases each). The CDR3 totals 16 residues. Germline lookup yields CDR1 SGHRS and CDR2 YFSETQ. V lost 0 bases to trimming and J lost 11 bases, with 23 bases between them. This chain's CDR3 is CASSLELPGRPDEQYF. CDR3 coding DNA: TGCGCCAGCAGCTTGGAGCTCCCGGGACGCCCCGATGAGCAGTACTTC.

CDR3 in amino acids: CSVERSGRNNYEQYF. As DNA, the CDR3 is TGCAGCGTTGAAAGGTCGGGCAGAAATAACTACGAGCAGTACTTC. J is TRBJ2-7 and V is TRBV29-1, with no clear D. Trimming left V 2 bases short and J 3 bases short, with 17 bases between. The germline CDR1 and CDR2 sequences are SQVTM and ANQGSEA. The CDR3 totals 15 residues.

This clonotype was detected once. V gene TRBV2 combines with J gene TRBJ2-7, with TRBD2 as a possible D gene (5 bases). The germline V and J ends were trimmed by 8 bases and 3 bases, with 20 bases remaining between them. Germline values: CDR1 SNHLY, CDR2 FYNNEI. The CDR3 consists of 15 residues. The CDR3 reads CASQGFEGSGYEQYF. The DNA for the CDR3 is TGTGCCAGCCAAGGATTCGAGGGAAGTGGCTACGAGCAGTACTTC.

The chain recombines TRBV5-1 with TRBJ2-5; D is ambiguous. CDR1 SGHRS and CDR2 YFSETQ come from the germline V gene. The CDR3 runs 13 residues. V dropped 3 bases and J dropped 3 bases, with 9 bases sitting between them. CDR3 in amino acids: CASSSQPEETQYF. The CDR3 bases are TGCGCCAGCAGCTCTCAACCCGAAGAGACCCAGTACTTC. The full variable domain, completed using reference TRBV5-1 and TRBJ2-5, is KAGVTQTPRYLIKTRGQQVTLSCSPISGHRSVSWYQQTPGQGLQFLFEYFSETQRNKGNFPGRFSGRQFSNSRSEMNVSTLELGDSALYLCASSSQPEETQYFGPGTRLLVL.

CDR3 residues: CAWSVMENTQYF. In nucleotides, the CDR3 is TGTGCCTGGAGTGTAATGGAAAACACGCAGTATTTT. The chain is built from TRBV30 and TRBJ2-3; D is undetermined. This CDR3 region has 12 residues. Trimming left V 0 bases short and J 9 bases short, with 10 bases between. Germline V gene data show CDR1 as GTSNPN and CDR2 as SVGIG (reference sequence).

The chain uses TRBV18 and TRBJ2-6; 8 bases are shared with TRBD1. CDR1 is KGHSH and CDR2 is LQKENI in the germline V gene. The CDR3 covers 17 residues. Trimming cost V 6 bases and J 0 bases; bases outside gene matches: 7. The CDR3 loop is CASSLGQASSGANVLTF. For the CDR3, the DNA is TGTGCCAGCTCCTTGGGACAGGCTAGCTCTGGGGCCAACGTCCTGACTTTC.

The genes are TRBV6-5 and TRBJ1-1; D not certain. Deletions cut 0 bases from V and 0 bases from J, with 8 bases between. CDR3 length: 15 amino acids. Germline CDR1 reads MNHEY; CDR2 reads SVGAGI. CDR3 protein: CASSYSRSLNTEAFF. As DNA, the CDR3 is TGTGCCAGCAGTTACTCCCGATCCCTGAACACTGAAGCTTTCTTT.

There are many counts of this clonotype. This chain joins TRBV24-1 and TRBJ1-2; D is possibly TRBD1 (6 bases). The CDR3 spans 13 residues. The V gene lost 10 bases and the J gene lost 0 bases, with 11 bases spanning the gap. The germline CDR1 and CDR2 sequences are KGHDR and SFDVKD. This CDR3 is CATRAGANYGYTF. Here the CDR3 DNA reads TGTGCCACTCGGGCAGGGGCTAACTATGGCTACACCTTC.

The chain links TRBV9 to TRBJ2-2; no firm D call. Germline CDR1 and CDR2: SGDLS and YYNGEE. This CDR3 is built from 13 residues. The V and J ends lost 3 bases and 7 bases respectively, with 10 bases between them. The CDR3 is CASSAAPRGELFF. CDR3 nucleotide sequence: TGTGCCAGCAGCGCCGCCCCACGCGGGGAGCTGTTTTTT.

This clonotype was detected only a few times. This chain connects TRBV7-2 to TRBJ2-7; 7 positions match TRBD1. V shed 4 bases, J shed 2 bases, and the junction held 8 bases outside the gene matches. The CDR3 totals 15 residues. Germline V gives CDR1 SGHTA, CDR2 FQGNSA. CDR3 in amino acids: CASSSTGVSPYEQYF. The DNA of the CDR3 is TGTGCCAGCAGCTCCACAGGGGTCTCCCCCTACGAGCAGTACTTC. Combining the CDR3 with reference TRBV7-2 and TRBJ2-7 gives the whole variable domain GAGVSQSPSNKVTEKGKDVELRCDPISGHTALYWYRQSLGQGLEFLIYFQGNSAPDKSGLPSDRFSAERTGGSVSTLTIQRTQQEDSAVYLCASSSTGVSPYEQYFGPGTRLTVT.

The chain joins TRBV24-1 to TRBJ2-1, with 7 bases that match TRBD1. The CDR3 has 16 residues. Germline assignment: CDR1 KGHDR and CDR2 SFDVKD. The V gene end was trimmed by 4 bases and the J gene end by 3 bases; junction bases not matched to a gene: 8. As DNA, the CDR3 is TGTGCCACCAGTGAAACTACCGGGACAGACTACAATGAGCAGTTCTTC. Protein product: CATSETTGTDYNEQFF.

Ten or more counts support this clonotype. The rearrangement joins TRBV29-1 to TRBJ2-3; possibly TRBD2 for D (5 bases). The CDR3 contains 14 residues. V was shortened by 2 bases and J by 1 base, with 10 bases between the two germline ends. Germline-derived CDR1 and CDR2 are SQVTM and ANQGSEA. CDR3 sequence reads: CSVESSYRTDTQYF. The CDR3 DNA sequence: TGCAGCGTTGAATCTAGCTATCGCACAGATACGCAGTATTTT.

This rearrangement joins TRBV25-1 to TRBJ1-6, with D perhaps matching TRBD1 (6 bases). The CDR3 length is 14 residues. Trimming stripped 5 bases from V and 9 bases from J, with 14 bases between. Germline V gene sequence: CDR1 MGHDK, CDR2 SYGVNS. CDR3 nucleotides: TGTGCCAGCAGTTATATCACAGGGACTTCACCCCTCCACTTT. Residues: CASSYITGTSPLHF.

In this sample, this clonotype turned up a few times. The CDR3 coding sequence is TGCAGTGCTGGGACTAGCGGGGTTAGCACAGATACGCAGTATTTT. It translates to CSAGTSGVSTDTQYF. The genes are TRBV20-1 and TRBJ2-3; 13 bases align to TRBD2. The germline CDR1 and CDR2 sequences are DFQATT and SNEGSKA (reference sequence). V trimming: 5 bases; J trimming: 0 bases; junction bases outside the gene matches: 2. This CDR3 region has 15 residues.

CDR3 nucleotide sequence: TGCGCCAGCAGCTTCGCTAGCGGGGGCTTAGATGGGCAGTTCTTC. Protein: CASSFASGGLDGQFF. The V and J genes are TRBV5-1 and TRBJ2-1; 10 bases are a match to TRBD2. V lost 2 bases, J lost 12 bases, and 11 bases stayed unmatched. This CDR3 spans 15 amino acids. Germline V gives CDR1 SGHRS, CDR2 YFSETQ.

This clonotype showed up just a few times. J is TRBJ2-2 and V is TRBV12-3 or TRBV12-4; D is perhaps TRBD1 (6 bases). The CDR3 spans 14 residues. V was clipped by 2 bases and J by 6 bases, with 10 bases between them. The CDR3 sequence: CASSLRGIAGELFF. The CDR3 nucleotides are TGTGCCAGCAGTTTAAGGGGGATCGCCGGGGAGCTGTTTTTT.

The V and J genes are TRBV9 and TRBJ1-2; 9 positions match TRBD1. CDR3 size: 15 residues. Looked up from germline, CDR1 is SGDLS and CDR2 is YYNGEE. With 3 bases clipped from V and 5 bases from J, the junction kept 8 bases outside the gene matches. The CDR3 nucleotides are TGTGCCAGCAGCGCCGGCCCGGGACAGGGATATGGCTACACCTTC. It translates to CASSAGPGQGYGYTF.

There are a few counts of this clonotype. The junction departs from the called germline gene at one end, perhaps through a read error. The V gene is TRBV11-2, the J gene TRBJ1-2, with 7 bases lining up with TRBD1. Germline V gives CDR1 SGHAT, CDR2 FQNNGV. The CDR3 has 15 amino acids. In DNA, the CDR3 is TGTGCCAGCAGCTTAGACCCGGGACAGATCTATGACTACACCTTC. It encodes CASSLDPGQIYDYTF.

This clonotype showed up many times. The rearrangement joins TRBV9 to TRBJ2-7; 8 nucleotides align to TRBD2. The V and J ends lost 4 bases and 1 base, in that order; junction bases with no gene match: 7. The germline V gene has CDR1 SGDLS and CDR2 YYNGEE. The CDR3 extends over 15 amino acids. The CDR3 nucleotides read TGTGCCAGCAGCCCTCGACTAGCGTCTTCCTACGAGCAGTACTTC. Protein product: CASSPRLASSYEQYF.

V is TRBV7-9 and J is TRBJ2-1; maybe TRBD2 (6 bases). TRBJ2-7 explains the end of the DNA better; the J call may be wrong. This CDR3 is 16 amino acids long. Looked up from germline, CDR1 is SEHNR and CDR2 is FQNEAQ (reference sequence). The CDR3 here is CASSQFSGSNYNEQYF. The CDR3 DNA is TGTGCCAGCAGCCAATTTAGCGGATCCAATTACAATGAGCAGTACTTC.